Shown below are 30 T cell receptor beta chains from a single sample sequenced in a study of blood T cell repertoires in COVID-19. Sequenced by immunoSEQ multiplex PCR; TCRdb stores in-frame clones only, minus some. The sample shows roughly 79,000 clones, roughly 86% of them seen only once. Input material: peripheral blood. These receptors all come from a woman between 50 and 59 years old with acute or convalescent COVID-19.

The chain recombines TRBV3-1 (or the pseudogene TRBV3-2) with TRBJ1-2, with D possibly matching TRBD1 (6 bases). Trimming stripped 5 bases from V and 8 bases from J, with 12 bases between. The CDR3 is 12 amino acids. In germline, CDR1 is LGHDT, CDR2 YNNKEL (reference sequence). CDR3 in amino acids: CASSSSGDGYTF. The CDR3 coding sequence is TGTGCCAGCAGCTCTTCAGGGGACGGCTACACCTTC.

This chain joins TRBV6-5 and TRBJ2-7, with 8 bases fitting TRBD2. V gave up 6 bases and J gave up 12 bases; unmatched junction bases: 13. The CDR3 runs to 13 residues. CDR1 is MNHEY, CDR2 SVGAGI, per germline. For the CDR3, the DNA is TGTGCCAGCAGCCAACACCTCCGGGGGGGACGGTACTTC. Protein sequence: CASSQHLRGGRYF.

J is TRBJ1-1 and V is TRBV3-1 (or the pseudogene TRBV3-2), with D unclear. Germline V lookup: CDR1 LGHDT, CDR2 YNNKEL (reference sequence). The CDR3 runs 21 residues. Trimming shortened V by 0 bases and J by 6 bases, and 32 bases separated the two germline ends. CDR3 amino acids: CASSQDSCGENPQWRSPEAFF. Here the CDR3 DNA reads TGTGCCAGCAGCCAAGATTCGTGCGGCGAAAATCCCCAGTGGCGAAGTCCTGAAGCTTTCTTT.

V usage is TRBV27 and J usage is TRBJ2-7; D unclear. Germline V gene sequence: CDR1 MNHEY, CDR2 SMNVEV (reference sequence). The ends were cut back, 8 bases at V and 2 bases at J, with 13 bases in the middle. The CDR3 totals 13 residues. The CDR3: CASPPRAPYEQYF. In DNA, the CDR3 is TGTGCCAGCCCCCCGAGAGCACCCTACGAGCAGTACTTC.

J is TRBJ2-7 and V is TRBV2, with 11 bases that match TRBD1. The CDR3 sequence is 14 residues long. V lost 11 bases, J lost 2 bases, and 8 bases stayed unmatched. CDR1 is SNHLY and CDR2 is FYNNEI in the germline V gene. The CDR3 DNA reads TGTGCCTCGGAGGGGGACAGGGGGACCTACGAGCAGTACTTC. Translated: CASEGDRGTYEQYF.

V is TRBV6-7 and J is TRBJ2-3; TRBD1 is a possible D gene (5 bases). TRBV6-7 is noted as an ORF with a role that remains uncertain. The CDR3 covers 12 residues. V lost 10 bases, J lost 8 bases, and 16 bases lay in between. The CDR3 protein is CATFRGHSTQYF. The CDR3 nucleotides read TGTGCCACCTTTAGGGGCCATAGTACGCAGTATTTT.

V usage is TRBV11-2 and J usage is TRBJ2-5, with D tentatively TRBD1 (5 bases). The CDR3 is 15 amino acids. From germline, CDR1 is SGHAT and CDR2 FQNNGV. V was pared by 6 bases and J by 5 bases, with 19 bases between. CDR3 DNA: TGTGCCAGCAGACAACAGGTCAGCTTCGGGGAGACCCAGTACTTC. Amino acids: CASRQQVSFGETQYF. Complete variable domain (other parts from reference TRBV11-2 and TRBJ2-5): EAGVAQSPRYKIIEKRQSVAFWCNPISGHATLYWYQQILGQGPKLLIQFQNNGVVDDSQLPKDRFSAERLKGVDSTLKIQPAKLEDSAVYLCASRQQVSFGETQYFGPGTRLLVL.

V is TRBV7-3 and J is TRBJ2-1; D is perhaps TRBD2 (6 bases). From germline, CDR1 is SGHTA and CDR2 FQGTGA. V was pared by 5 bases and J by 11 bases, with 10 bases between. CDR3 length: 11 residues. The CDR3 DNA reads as TGTGCCAGCAGCCCGGGGGATCAGCAGTTCTTC. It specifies CASSPGDQQFF.

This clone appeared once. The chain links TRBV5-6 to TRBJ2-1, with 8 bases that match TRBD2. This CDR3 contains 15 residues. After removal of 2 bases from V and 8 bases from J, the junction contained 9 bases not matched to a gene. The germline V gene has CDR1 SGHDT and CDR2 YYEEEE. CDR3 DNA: TGTGCCAGCAGCTTATTGTGGCGGGAGGCACATGAGCAGTTCTTC. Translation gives CASSLLWREAHEQFF.

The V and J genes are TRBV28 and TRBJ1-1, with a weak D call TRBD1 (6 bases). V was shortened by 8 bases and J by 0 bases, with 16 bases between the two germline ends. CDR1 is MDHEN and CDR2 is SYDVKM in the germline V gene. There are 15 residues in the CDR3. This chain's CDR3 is CASGDIYIMNTEAFF. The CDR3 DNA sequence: TGTGCCAGCGGGGACATTTATATCATGAACACTGAAGCTTTCTTT. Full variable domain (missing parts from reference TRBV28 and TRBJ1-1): DVKVTQSSRYLVKRTGEKVFLECVQDMDHENMFWYRQDPGLGLRLIYFSYDVKMKEKGDIPEGYSVSREKKERFSLILESASTNQTSMYLCASGDIYIMNTEAFFGQGTRLTVV.

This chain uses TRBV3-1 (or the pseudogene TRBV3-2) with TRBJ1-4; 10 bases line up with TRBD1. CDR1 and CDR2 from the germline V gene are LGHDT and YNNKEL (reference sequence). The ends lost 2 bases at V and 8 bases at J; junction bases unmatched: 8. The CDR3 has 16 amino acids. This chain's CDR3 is CASSQRSGQGKEKLFF. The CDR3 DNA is TGTGCCAGCAGCCAAAGATCGGGACAGGGGAAGGAAAAACTGTTTTTT.

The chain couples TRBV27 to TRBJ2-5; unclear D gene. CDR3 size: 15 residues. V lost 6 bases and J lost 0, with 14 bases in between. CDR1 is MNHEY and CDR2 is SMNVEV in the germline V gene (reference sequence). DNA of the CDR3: TGTGCCAGCAGGAAATTGATGGGCTACCAAGAGACCCAGTACTTC. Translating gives CASRKLMGYQETQYF.

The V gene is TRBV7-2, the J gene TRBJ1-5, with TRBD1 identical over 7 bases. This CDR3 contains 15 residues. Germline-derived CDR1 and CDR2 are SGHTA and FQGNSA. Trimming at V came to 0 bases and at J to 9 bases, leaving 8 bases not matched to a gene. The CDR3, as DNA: TGTGCCAGCAGCTTAGCGGGGACAGCCGCTGGGCCCCAGCATTTT. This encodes CASSLAGTAAGPQHF.

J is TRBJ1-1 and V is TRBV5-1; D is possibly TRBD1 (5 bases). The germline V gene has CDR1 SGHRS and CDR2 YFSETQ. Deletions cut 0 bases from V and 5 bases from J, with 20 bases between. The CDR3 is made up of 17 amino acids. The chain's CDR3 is CASSLARLSQGITEAFF. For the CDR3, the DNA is TGCGCCAGCAGCTTGGCACGTTTGAGCCAGGGTATTACTGAAGCTTTCTTT.

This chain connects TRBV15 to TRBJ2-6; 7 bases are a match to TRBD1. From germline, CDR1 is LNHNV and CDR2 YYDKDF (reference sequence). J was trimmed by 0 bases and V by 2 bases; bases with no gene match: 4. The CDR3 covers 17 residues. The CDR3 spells CATSRYRGSSGANVLTF. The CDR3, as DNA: TGTGCCACCAGCAGATACAGGGGCAGCTCTGGGGCCAACGTCCTGACTTTC.

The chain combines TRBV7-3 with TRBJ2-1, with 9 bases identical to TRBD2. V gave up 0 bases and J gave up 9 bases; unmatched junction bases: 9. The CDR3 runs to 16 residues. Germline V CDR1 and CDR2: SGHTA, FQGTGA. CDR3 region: CASSLTTASGKSEQFF. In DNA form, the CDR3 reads TGTGCCAGCAGCTTAACGACGGCTAGCGGGAAGAGTGAGCAGTTCTTC.

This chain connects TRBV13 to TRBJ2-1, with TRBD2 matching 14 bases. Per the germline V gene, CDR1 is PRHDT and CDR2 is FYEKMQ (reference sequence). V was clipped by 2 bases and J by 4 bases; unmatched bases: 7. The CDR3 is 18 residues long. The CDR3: CASSLTGLAGASYNEQFF. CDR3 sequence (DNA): TGTGCCAGCAGCTTAACGGGACTAGCGGGGGCCAGTTACAATGAGCAGTTCTTC.

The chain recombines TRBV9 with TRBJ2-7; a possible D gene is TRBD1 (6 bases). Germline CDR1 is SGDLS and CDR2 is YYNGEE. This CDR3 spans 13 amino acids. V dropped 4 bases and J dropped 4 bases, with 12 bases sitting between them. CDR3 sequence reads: CASSPPQGYEQYF. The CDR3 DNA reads TGTGCCAGCAGCCCCCCGCAGGGGTACGAGCAGTACTTC.

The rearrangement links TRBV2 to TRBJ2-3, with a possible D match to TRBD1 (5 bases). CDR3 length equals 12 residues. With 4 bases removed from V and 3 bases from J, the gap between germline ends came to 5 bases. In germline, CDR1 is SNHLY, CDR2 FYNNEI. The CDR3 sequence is CASSGQTDTQYF. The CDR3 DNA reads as TGTGCCAGCAGTGGACAGACAGATACGCAGTATTTT.

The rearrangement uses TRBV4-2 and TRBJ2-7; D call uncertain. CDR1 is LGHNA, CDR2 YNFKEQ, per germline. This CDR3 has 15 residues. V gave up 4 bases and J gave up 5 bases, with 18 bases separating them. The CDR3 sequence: CASSRGVDSLDEQYF. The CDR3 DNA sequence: TGTGCCAGCAGCCGCGGCGTGGATTCTCTGGACGAGCAGTACTTC.

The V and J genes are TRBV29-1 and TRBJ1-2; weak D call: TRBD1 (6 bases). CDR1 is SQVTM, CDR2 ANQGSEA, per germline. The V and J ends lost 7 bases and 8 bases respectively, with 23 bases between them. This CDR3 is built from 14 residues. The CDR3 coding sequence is TGCAGCGCCCCCACCCAACAGGGAATCGGAGGCTACACCTTC. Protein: CSAPTQQGIGGYTF.

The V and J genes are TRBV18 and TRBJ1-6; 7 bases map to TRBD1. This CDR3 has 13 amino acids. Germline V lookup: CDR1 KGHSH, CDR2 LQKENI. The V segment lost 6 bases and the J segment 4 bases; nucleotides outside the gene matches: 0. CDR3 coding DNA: TGTGCCAGCTCGACAGGGTATAATTCACCCCTCCACTTT. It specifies CASSTGYNSPLHF.

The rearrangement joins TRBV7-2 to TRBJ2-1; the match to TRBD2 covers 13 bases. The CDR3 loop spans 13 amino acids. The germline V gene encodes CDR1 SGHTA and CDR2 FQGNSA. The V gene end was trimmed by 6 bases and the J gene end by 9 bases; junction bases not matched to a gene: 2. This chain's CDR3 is CASRLAGGSEQFF. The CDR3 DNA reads TGTGCCAGCAGACTAGCGGGGGGGTCTGAGCAGTTCTTC.

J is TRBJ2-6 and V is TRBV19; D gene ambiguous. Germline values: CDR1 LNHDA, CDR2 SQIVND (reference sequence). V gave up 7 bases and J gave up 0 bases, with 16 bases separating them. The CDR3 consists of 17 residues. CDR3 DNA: TGTGCCAGTACAAACAATCGACGGAGCTCTGGGGCCAACGTCCTGACTTTC. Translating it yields CASTNNRRSSGANVLTF.

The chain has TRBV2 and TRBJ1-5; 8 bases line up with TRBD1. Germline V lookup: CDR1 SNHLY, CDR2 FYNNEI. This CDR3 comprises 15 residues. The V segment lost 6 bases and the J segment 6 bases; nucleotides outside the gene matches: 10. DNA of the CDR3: TGTGCCAGCAGGACGATGGACAGGGACTTTCAGCCCCAGCATTTT. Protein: CASRTMDRDFQPQHF. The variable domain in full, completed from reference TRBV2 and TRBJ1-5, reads EPEVTQTPSHQVTQMGQEVILRCVPISNHLYFYWYRQILGQKVEFLVSFYNNEISEKSEIFDDQFSVERPDGSNFTLKIRSTKLEDSAMYFCASRTMDRDFQPQHFGDGTRLSIL.

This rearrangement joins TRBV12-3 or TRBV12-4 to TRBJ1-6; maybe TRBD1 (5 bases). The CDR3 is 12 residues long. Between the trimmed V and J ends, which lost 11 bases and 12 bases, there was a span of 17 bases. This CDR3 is CASHNEQGPLHF. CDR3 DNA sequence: TGTGCCTCGCACAACGAGCAGGGACCCCTCCACTTT.

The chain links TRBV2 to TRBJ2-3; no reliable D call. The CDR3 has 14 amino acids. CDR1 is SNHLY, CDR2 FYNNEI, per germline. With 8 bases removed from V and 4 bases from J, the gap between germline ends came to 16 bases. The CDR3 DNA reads TGTGCCAGCCAAGCCTCGTTCAGCGCAGATACGCAGTATTTT. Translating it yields CASQASFSADTQYF.

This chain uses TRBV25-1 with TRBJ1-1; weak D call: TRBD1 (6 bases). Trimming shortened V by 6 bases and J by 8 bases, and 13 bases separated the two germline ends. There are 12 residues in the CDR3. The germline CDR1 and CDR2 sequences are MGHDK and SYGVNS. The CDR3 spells CASRDSGTEAFF. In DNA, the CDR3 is TGTGCCAGCAGAGACTCCGGGACAGAAGCTTTCTTT.

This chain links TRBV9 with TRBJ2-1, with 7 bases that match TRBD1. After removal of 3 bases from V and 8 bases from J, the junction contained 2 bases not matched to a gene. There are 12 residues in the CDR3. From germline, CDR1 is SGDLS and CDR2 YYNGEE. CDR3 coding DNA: TGTGCCAGCAGCGGAACAGGGGATGAGCAGTTCTTC. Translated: CASSGTGDEQFF.

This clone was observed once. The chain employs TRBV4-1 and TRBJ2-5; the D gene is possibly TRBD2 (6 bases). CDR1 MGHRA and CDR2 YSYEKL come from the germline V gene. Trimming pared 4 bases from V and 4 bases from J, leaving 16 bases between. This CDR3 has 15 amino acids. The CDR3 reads CASSPTPGEAETQYF. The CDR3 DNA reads TGCGCCAGCAGCCCCACCCCCGGGGAGGCAGAGACCCAGTACTTC.